The 11 T cell receptor beta chains given below trace back to one sample, sequenced in a study of blood T cells in healthy people across ages. Alongside a J-beta primer mix, a sample-barcoded 5' primer served in a second PCR lasting roughly 7 to 11 cycles. Using its own MiXCR run on the 5' RACE reads, TCRdb lists one record per CDR3 protein. The table shows 1.8 million or so distinct CDR3 sequences, with approximately 39% occurring only once. Input material: blood. These receptors all come from a human donor in good health.

This rearrangement joins TRBV12-3 or TRBV12-4 to TRBJ1-2; TRBD1 might be the D (5 bases). Trimming removed 6 bases from V and 8 bases from J, with 19 bases in between. The CDR3 extends over 14 amino acids. In nucleotides, the CDR3 is TGTGCCAGCAGAGGGACGGAGCGCTGTAGGGGCTACACCTTC. Protein product: CASRGTERCRGYTF.

The V gene is TRBV5-4, the J gene TRBJ1-2, with no clear D. V dropped 4 bases and J dropped 0 bases, with 13 bases sitting between them. Germline V lookup: CDR1 SGHNT, CDR2 YYREEE (reference sequence). The CDR3 contains 15 residues. The CDR3 nucleotides are TGTGCCAGCAGCCCCGGTAGGACGTCTAACTATGGCTACACCTTC. Protein product: CASSPGRTSNYGYTF.

CDR3 sequence (DNA): TGCAGCGTTGAAGGACAGGGGGTTATCTATGGCTACACCTTC. Amino acids: CSVEGQGVIYGYTF. The chain employs TRBV29-1 and TRBJ1-2; 9 nucleotides line up with TRBD1. The CDR3 is 14 residues long. Losses at the gene ends were 1 base for V and 4 bases for J; bases not matched to a gene: 4. Per germline, CDR1 SQVTM and CDR2 ANQGSEA.

This clonotype has a handful of counts. V usage is TRBV4-1 and J usage is TRBJ2-3; unclear D gene. CDR3 length: 16 amino acids. Trimming pared 1 base from V and 3 bases from J, leaving 14 bases between. Germline loops: CDR1 MGHRA, CDR2 YSYEKL. CDR3 nucleotides: TGCGCCAGCAGCCAAGTCAACCTAGTTAGTACAGATACGCAGTATTTT. Encoded protein: CASSQVNLVSTDTQYF.

The chain is built from TRBV25-1 and TRBJ2-3, with 9 bases lining up with TRBD1. Germline lookup yields CDR1 MGHDK and CDR2 SYGVNS. This CDR3 spans 17 amino acids. V lost 5 bases, J lost 2 bases, and 11 bases stayed unmatched. The DNA for the CDR3 is TGTGCCAGCAGTTTTCCTACAGGGGGCCCGAACACAGATACGCAGTATTTT. It codes for CASSFPTGGPNTDTQYF.

The V call is TRBV27, the J call TRBJ1-2, with TRBD1 as a possible D gene (6 bases). This CDR3 has 17 amino acids. V dropped 4 bases and J dropped 3 bases, with 21 bases sitting between them. Germline V CDR1 and CDR2: MNHEY, SMNVEV (reference sequence). DNA for the CDR3: TGTGCCAGCAGTTCTCCGCGGGGAGGGGGGGATTACTATGGCTACACCTTC. Its protein product is CASSSPRGGGDYYGYTF.

The genes are TRBV7-2 and TRBJ1-6, with D possibly TRBD1 on 6 matching bases. V was trimmed by 3 bases and J by 5 bases, leaving 17 bases between them. The CDR3 loop spans 17 amino acids. Per germline, CDR1 SGHTA and CDR2 FQGNSA. The CDR3 DNA reads as TGTGCCAGCAGCTTTTCTCTCTGGACAGCAGATAATTCACCCCTCCACTTT. It translates to CASSFSLWTADNSPLHF.

The V call is TRBV15, the J call TRBJ2-5, with 11 bases identical to TRBD1. V shed 5 bases, J shed 5 bases, and the junction held 4 bases outside the gene matches. The CDR3 sequence is 14 residues long. Germline-derived CDR1 and CDR2 are LNHNV and YYDKDF (reference sequence). This CDR3 reads CATSVGTGGETQYF. CDR3 sequence (DNA): TGTGCCACCAGCGTTGGGACAGGGGGGGAGACCCAGTACTTC. The entire variable domain, with the rest obtained from reference TRBV15 and TRBJ2-5, is as follows: DAMVIQNPRYQVTQFGKPVTLSCSQTLNHNVMYWYQQKSSQAPKLLFHYYDKDFNNEADTPDNFQSRRPNTSFCFLDIRSPGLGDTAMYLCATSVGTGGETQYFGPGTRLLVL.

The rearrangement uses TRBV20-1 and TRBJ2-3, with 10 bases aligning to TRBD2. V shed 5 bases, J shed 4 bases, and the junction held 21 bases outside the gene matches. Germline CDR1 is DFQATT and CDR2 is SNEGSKA (reference sequence). The CDR3 has 19 residues. The CDR3 bases are TGCAGTGCTGAGACGCCGCTAGCGGGGGAATTGGTAACCCCAGATACGCAGTATTTT. Translating it yields CSAETPLAGELVTPDTQYF.

This clonotype has more than one count but fewer than ten. The rearrangement links TRBV10-3 to TRBJ2-1, with 11 bases identical to TRBD2. The V gene end was trimmed by 8 bases and the J gene end by 0 bases; junction bases not matched to a gene: 12. Germline CDR1 is ENHRY and CDR2 is SYGVKD. The CDR3 sequence is 18 residues long. This CDR3 is CAIGSPTSGASSYNEQFF. CDR3 DNA sequence: TGTGCCATCGGTTCCCCGACTAGCGGGGCAAGCTCCTACAATGAGCAGTTCTTC.

This clonotype was recorded at least ten times. The genes are TRBV7-9 and TRBJ1-2; 9 bases map to TRBD1. CDR1 is SEHNR, CDR2 FQNEAQ, per germline (reference sequence). The CDR3 spans 12 residues. With 6 bases clipped from V and 7 bases from J, the junction kept 3 bases outside the gene matches. CDR3 DNA sequence: TGTGCCAGCAGAGGACAGGGGCCTGGCTACACCTTC. It translates to CASRGQGPGYTF. The whole variable domain, filled in from reference TRBV7-9 and TRBJ1-2, reads DTGVSQNPRHKITKRGQNVTFRCDPISEHNRLYWYRQTLGQGPEFLTYFQNEAQLEKSRLLSDRFSAERPKGSFSTLEIQRTEQGDSAMYLCASRGQGPGYTFGSGTRLTVV.